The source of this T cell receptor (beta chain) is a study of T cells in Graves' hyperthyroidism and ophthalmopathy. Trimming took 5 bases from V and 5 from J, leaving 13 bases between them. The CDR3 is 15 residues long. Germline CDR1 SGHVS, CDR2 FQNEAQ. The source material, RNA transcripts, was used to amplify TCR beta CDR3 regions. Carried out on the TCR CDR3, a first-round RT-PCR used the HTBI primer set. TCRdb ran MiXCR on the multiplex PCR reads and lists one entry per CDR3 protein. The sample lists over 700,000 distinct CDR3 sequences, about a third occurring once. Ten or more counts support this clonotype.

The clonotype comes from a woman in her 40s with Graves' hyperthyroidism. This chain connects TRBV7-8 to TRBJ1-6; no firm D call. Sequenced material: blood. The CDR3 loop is CASSLRVLHNSPLHF. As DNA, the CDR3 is TGTGCCAGCAGCCTTCGTGTGTTACATAATTCACCCCTCCACTTT.